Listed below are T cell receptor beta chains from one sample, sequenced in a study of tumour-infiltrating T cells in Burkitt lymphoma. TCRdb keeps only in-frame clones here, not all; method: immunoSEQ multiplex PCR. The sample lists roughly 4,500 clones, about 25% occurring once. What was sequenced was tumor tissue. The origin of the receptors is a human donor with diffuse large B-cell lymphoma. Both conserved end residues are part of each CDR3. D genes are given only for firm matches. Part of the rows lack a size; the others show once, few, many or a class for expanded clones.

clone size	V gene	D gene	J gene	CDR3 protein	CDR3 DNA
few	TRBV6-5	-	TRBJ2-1	CASSYSPGAIEQFF	TGTGCCAGCAGTTACTCTCCGGGGGCGATTGAGCAGTTCTTC
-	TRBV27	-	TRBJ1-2	CASSFGRGGYGYTF	TGTGCCAGCAGTTTCGGTCGAGGGGGCTATGGCTACACCTTC
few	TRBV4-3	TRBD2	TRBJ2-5	CASSPSGSKETQYF	TGCGCCAGCAGCCCGAGCGGGAGTAAGGAGACCCAGTACTTC
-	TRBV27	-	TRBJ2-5	CASSGGGRETQYF	TGTGCCAGCAGTGGTGGAGGAAGAGAGACCCAGTACTTC
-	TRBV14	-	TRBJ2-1	CASRLTSARRNEQFF	TGTGCCAGCAGACTCACTAGTGCCCGTCGTAATGAGCAGTTCTTC
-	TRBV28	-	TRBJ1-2	CASRLARGQGVYTF	TGTGCCAGCAGGCTTGCCCGGGGGCAGGGTGTCTACACCTTC
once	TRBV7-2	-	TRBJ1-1	CASSWTRESTEAFF	TGTGCCAGCAGCTGGACACGCGAGAGCACTGAAGCTTTCTTT
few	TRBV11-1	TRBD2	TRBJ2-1	CASSLAGLAGGDEQFF	TGTGCCAGCAGCTTAGCCGGTCTAGCGGGAGGGGATGAGCAGTTCTTC
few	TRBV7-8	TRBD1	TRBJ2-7	CASSANRGSYEQYF	TGTGCCAGCAGCGCTAACAGGGGGTCCTACGAGCAGTACTTC
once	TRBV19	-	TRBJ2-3	CATHLHGGSTDTQYF	TGTGCCACCCATCTACACGGTGGATCCACAGATACGCAGTATTTT
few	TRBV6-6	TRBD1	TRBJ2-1	CASSHGQGNYNEQFF	TGTGCCAGCAGTCATGGACAGGGAAATTACAATGAGCAGTTCTTC
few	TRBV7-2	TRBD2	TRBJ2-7	CASSLGGTSGYEQYF	TGTGCCAGCAGCTTGGGGGGGACTAGCGGCTACGAGCAGTACTTC
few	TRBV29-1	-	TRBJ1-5	CSVEDAGGQPQHF	TGCAGCGTTGAAGACGCCGGAGGTCAGCCCCAGCATTTT
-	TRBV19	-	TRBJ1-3	CASRPGSVNTIYF	TGTGCCAGCCGCCCAGGGTCGGTAAACACCATATATTTT
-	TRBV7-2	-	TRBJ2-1	CASSLQFEQFF	TGTGCCAGCAGCTTACAGTTTGAGCAGTTCTTC
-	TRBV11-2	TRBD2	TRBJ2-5	CASSLAVREGTQYF	TGTGCCAGCAGCTTAGCGGTGAGGGAGGGGACCCAGTACTTC
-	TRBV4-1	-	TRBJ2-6	CASSQDVPRGISGANVLTF	TGCGCCAGCAGCCAAGATGTGCCACGGGGGATCTCTGGGGCCAACGTCCTGACTTTC
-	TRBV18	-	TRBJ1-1	CASSPPGTRYTEAFF	TGTGCCAGCTCACCACCGGGGACACGGTACACTGAAGCTTTCTTT
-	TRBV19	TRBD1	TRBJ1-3	CASSIGGTGGNTIYF	TGTGCCAGTAGTATAGGGGGGACAGGCGGAAACACCATATATTTT
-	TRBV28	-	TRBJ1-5	CASTLLRGGNQPQHF	TGTGCCAGCACCCTACTTAGGGGGGGCAATCAGCCCCAGCATTTT
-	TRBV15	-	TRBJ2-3	CATRETDTQYF	TGTGCCACCAGGGAGACAGATACGCAGTATTTT
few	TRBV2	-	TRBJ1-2	CASRYSLGSYTF	TGTGCCAGCAGGTACTCGCTTGGAAGCTACACCTTC
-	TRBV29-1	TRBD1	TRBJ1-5	CSVLPGTGVNQPQHF	TGCAGCGTGCTTCCCGGGACAGGGGTAAATCAGCCCCAGCATTTT
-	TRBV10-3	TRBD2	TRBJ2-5	CASGNAGEWETQYF	TGTGCCAGCGGGAATGCGGGAGAATGGGAGACCCAGTACTTC
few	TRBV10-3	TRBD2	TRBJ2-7	CAIGTSGSVYEQYF	TGTGCCATTGGGACTAGCGGGAGTGTCTACGAGCAGTACTTC
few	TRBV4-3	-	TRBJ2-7	CASSQEGRERYEQYF	TGCGCCAGCAGCCAAGAGGGCAGGGAAAGGTACGAGCAGTACTTC
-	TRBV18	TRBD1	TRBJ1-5	CASSPGQGSNQPQHF	TGTGCCAGCTCACCGGGACAGGGAAGCAATCAGCCCCAGCATTTT
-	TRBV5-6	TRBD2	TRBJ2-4	CASSLALAGGPVKNIQYF	TGTGCCAGCAGCTTGGCCTTAGCGGGAGGGCCAGTCAAAAACATTCAGTACTTC
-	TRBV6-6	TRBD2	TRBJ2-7	CASSTGLANTYEQYF	TGTGCCAGCAGTACCGGACTAGCGAATACCTACGAGCAGTACTTC
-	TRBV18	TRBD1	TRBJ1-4	CASSGQEIREKLFF	TGTGCCAGCTCAGGACAGGAGATCCGGGAAAAACTGTTTTTT
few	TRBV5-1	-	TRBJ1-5	CASSENSNQPQHF	TGCGCCAGCAGCGAGAATAGCAATCAGCCCCAGCATTTT
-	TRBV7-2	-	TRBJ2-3	CASSLAGHFTDTQYF	TGTGCCAGCAGCTTAGCGGGACATTTCACAGATACGCAGTATTTT
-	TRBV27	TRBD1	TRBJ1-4	CASSLDRGGEKLFF	TGTGCCAGCAGTTTAGACAGGGGTGGTGAAAAACTGTTTTTT
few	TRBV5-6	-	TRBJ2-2	CASSLAPGFAGELFF	TGTGCCAGCAGCTTGGCGCCAGGATTTGCCGGGGAGCTGTTTTTT
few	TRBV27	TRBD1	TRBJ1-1	CASSLGTGGFFGTEAFF	TGTGCCAGCAGTTTGGGGACAGGGGGCTTTTTCGGCACTGAAGCTTTCTTT
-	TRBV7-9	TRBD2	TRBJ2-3	CASSLVLDSGSPDTQYF	TGTGCCAGCAGCTTAGTCCTTGACAGCGGGAGCCCAGATACGCAGTATTTT
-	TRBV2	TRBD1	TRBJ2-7	CASRTGTGGFDEQYF	TGTGCCAGCAGAACCGGGACAGGGGGCTTCGACGAGCAGTACTTC
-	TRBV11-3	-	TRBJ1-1	CASSPGGLNTEAFF	TGTGCCAGCAGCCCAGGAGGCTTGAACACTGAAGCTTTCTTT
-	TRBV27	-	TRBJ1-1	CASSWLGGTNTEAFF	TGTGCCAGCAGTTGGCTAGGGGGGACGAACACTGAAGCTTTCTTT
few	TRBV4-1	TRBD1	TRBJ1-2	CASSHPDRDNYGYTF	TGCGCCAGCAGCCACCCGGACAGGGACAACTATGGCTACACCTTC
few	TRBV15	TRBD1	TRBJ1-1	CATSRDRAANTEAFF	TGTGCCACCAGCAGGGACAGGGCCGCGAACACTGAAGCTTTCTTT
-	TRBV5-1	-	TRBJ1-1	CASSLVGEYTEAFF	TGCGCCAGCAGCTTGGTCGGGGAGTACACTGAAGCTTTCTTT
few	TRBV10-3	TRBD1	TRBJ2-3	CATGTGLTDTQYF	TGTGCCACCGGGACAGGGCTCACAGATACGCAGTATTTT
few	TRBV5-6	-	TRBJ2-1	CASSLEAGRSRDEQFF	TGTGCCAGCAGCTTGGAGGCGGGCCGCTCGCGGGATGAGCAGTTCTTC
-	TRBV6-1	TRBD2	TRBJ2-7	CASTTSGKAYEQYF	TGTGCCAGCACCACTAGCGGGAAGGCCTACGAGCAGTACTTC
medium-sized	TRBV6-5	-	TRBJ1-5	CASSYRGEGQPQHF	TGTGCCAGCAGTTACCGGGGGGAAGGTCAGCCCCAGCATTTT
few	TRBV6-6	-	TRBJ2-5	CATTRLQSQETQYF	TGTGCCACTACCCGTCTCCAGTCCCAAGAGACCCAGTACTTC
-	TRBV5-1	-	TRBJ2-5	CASSLSETGRTETQYF	TGCGCCAGCAGCTTGTCGGAGACAGGGAGGACCGAGACCCAGTACTTC
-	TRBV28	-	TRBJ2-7	CASGASANEQYF	TGTGCTTCCGGGGCTAGCGCCAACGAGCAGTACTTC
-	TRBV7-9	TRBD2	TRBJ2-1	CASSPKTSGSYYEQFF	TGTGCCAGCAGCCCGAAAACTAGCGGGAGCTACTATGAGCAGTTCTTC